These T cell receptor beta chains were read from a single sample in a study of T-cell reconstitution after alpha-beta-depleted transplantation in children. In TCRdb, the PCR reads were re-called with MiXCR into one record per CDR3 protein. Among fewer than 1 million distinct CDR3 sequences listed, roughly 15% were seen once. The material sequenced was PBMCs, mostly from graft donor cells, taken 360 days after TCRalphabeta/CD19-depleted stem cell transplant. These TCRs come from a male patient under 18 who had a stem cell transplant for acute lymphoblastic leukemia, so the T cells may come from the graft donor. The conserved cysteine and the conserved F or W are not part of the CDR3 here.

TRBV12-3/TRBV12-4	ASSLFEGETQY
TRBV11-2	ASSPRVGRLLAEQY
TRBV30	AWTMGLAANEQF
TRBV29-1	SVGTGGQPQH
TRBV11-2	ASRATGTENEKLF
TRBV12-3/TRBV12-4	ASSSSGGRDNEQF
TRBV29-1	SVEDYSFQETQY
TRBV29-1	SAKTGTYEQY
TRBV19	ASSPGQGDTFTEAF
TRBV25-1	ASSDRTSKRGTEAF
TRBV5-1	ASSLTGGNYEQY
TRBV10-3	AISVAGAFDEQY
TRBV9	ASSVVGQGYEQY
TRBV18	ASSPSLGNSYEQY
TRBV5-1	ASSLGTSGALFGYNEQF
TRBV24-1	AAELAWGQETQY
TRBV20-1	SASSPEGRHTQY
TRBV29-1	SAISRDNQPQH
TRBV20-1	SARDYRRTSVDEQF
TRBV28	ASTLGDRVNTEAF
TRBV29-1	SVDRGTGGGYT
TRBV6-2/TRBV6-3	ASSPAVGAQTGELF
TRBV7-9	ASSWTSGSPTEGEQF
TRBV4-2	ASSQGELAGVQGTGELF
TRBV5-1	ASSFFGVYEQY
TRBV29-1	SVGSVTGELF
TRBV24-1	ATSVGRVVSSETQY
TRBV5-1	ASSFLSGTGGYEQY
TRBV20-1	CARGNGGTSGRRVLYNEQF
TRBV14	ASSPWTVTGELF